This TCR beta chain was sequenced for a study of T-cell reconstitution after alpha-beta-depleted transplantation in children. The study's findings and limits: Where alpha-beta T cells came from about two months after transplant was reportedly several hundred expanded graft clones. T cells produced anew were the main source of T-cell counts and diversity one year after transplant.

The CDR3 spans 16 residues. The germline V gene has CDR1 SGDLS and CDR2 YYNGEE. V dropped 4 bases and J dropped 4 bases, with 17 bases sitting between them. TCRbeta library preparation incorporated unique molecular identifiers. TCRdb reanalysed the PCR reads using MiXCR and keeps one entry per CDR3 protein. The sample yields nearly 9,500 distinct CDR3 sequences, approximately 15% seen once. This clonotype was seen at least ten times. The antigen is unknown. The sample was PBMCs, mostly from graft donor cells, taken 60 days after TCRalphabeta/CD19-depleted stem cell transplant. This sequence was found in a male patient aged 10 to 17 who had a stem cell transplant for acute lymphoblastic leukemia, so the T cells may come from the graft donor. The genes are TRBV9 and TRBJ2-2; D unclear. The CDR3 protein is CASSPRSWPATGELFF. CDR3 nucleotide sequence: TGTGCCAGCAGCCCCCGGAGCTGGCCCGCCACCGGGGAGCTGTTTTTT.